This section outlines one T cell receptor beta chain sequence together with its context. The antigen is unknown. This record comes from a study of Ad26.COV2.S vaccination and SARS-CoV-2 variants. Study background: Donor got 5x10^10 or 1x10^11 viral particles of Ad26.COV2.S. Notes on the study in general: Measurements of TCR breadth and depth may have given underestimates of the total T cell responses. Measurement of non-spike TCR breadth gave similar results in vaccine and placebo recipients.

The treatment is: 15 to 20 received Ad26.COV2.S at low or high dose, single or two shots; about 5 received placebo; per-sample allocation not given. On day 63 after the first injection, vaccine and placebo recipients gave samples. With 0 bases removed from V and 1 base from J, the gap between germline ends came to 7 bases. The germline gives CDR1 SGDLS, CDR2 YYNGEE. This CDR3 is 14 amino acids long. Generated by immunoSEQ multiplex PCR, the TCRdb table keeps only in-frame clones and is missing some. The data contain about 350,000 clones, 75% to 90% of them seen just once; the ten biggest clones take up roughly a tenth.

The sequence derives from a person between 18 and 65 years old who received the Ad26.COV2.S COVID-19 vaccine or a placebo. The genes are TRBV9 and TRBJ1-1; D uncertain. The source was peripheral blood, collected in a trial of Ad26.COV2.S vaccine versus placebo. The CDR3 is CASSVDGQNTEAFF. The DNA of the CDR3 is TGTGCCAGCAGCGTAGACGGCCAGAACACTGAAGCTTTCTTT.